This record covers a single T cell receptor beta chain. Its antigen is not known. These data come from a study of T cell responses to AZD1222 COVID-19 vaccine. Findings and caveats of the study: Increased Spike-specific TCR breadth and depth were observed after two AZD1222 doses. A mostly white British donor set with more females was recruited, and clonal diversity was possibly underestimated.

Germline CDR1 reads SGHRS; CDR2 reads YFSETQ. V shed 4 bases and J 2 bases; nucleotides not matched to a gene: 11. This CDR3 spans 16 amino acids. The table came from immunoSEQ multiplex PCR; TCRdb's copy has only in-frame clones and leaves some out. The sample shows about 130,000 clones, roughly 88% of them seen only once. This chain connects TRBV5-1 to TRBJ1-2; 7 bases fit TRBD1. The TCR was taken from an adult in good health. This material consisted of peripheral blood, taken on day 0 of AZD1222 vaccination. CDR3 in amino acids: CASSRFQGQLNYGYTF. As DNA, the CDR3 is TGCGCCAGCAGCCGATTCCAGGGACAGCTGAACTATGGCTACACCTTC.